This entry is about one T cell receptor (beta chain). The source of the sample is a study of T cell changes during pregnancy in multiple sclerosis. Data came from immunoSEQ multiplex PCR; TCRdb stores just in-frame clones and leaves some out. The sample carries 75,000 to 95,000 clones, around 90% recorded once. This receptor was identified in a female donor in good health, enrolled as a control in a pregnancy study. Sequences were derived from peripheral blood, sampled in the first trimester of pregnancy.

The CDR3 coding sequence is TGTGCCACCAGAGGGCTAGCGGTGGGTGAGCAGTTCTTC. This gives the protein CATRGLAVGEQFF. The chain recombines TRBV15 with TRBJ2-1, with 7 bases lining up with TRBD2. This CDR3 region has 13 residues. With 6 bases clipped from V and 9 bases from J, the junction kept 8 bases outside the gene matches. Germline lookup yields CDR1 LNHNV and CDR2 YYDKDF (reference sequence).